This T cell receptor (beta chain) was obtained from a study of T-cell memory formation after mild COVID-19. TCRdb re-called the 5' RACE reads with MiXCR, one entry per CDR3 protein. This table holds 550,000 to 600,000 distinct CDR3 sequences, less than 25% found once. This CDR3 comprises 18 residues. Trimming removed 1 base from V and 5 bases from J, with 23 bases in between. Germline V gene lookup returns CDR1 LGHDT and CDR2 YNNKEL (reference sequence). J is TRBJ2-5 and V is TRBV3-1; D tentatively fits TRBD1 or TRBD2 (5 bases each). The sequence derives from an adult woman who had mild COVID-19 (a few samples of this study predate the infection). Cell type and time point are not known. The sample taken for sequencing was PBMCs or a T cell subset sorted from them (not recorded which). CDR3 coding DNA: TGTGCCAGCAGCCAAGTTGTCTCCGGGGCGCGGTTTCGCGAGACCCAGTACTTC. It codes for CASSQVVSGARFRETQYF.